This T cell receptor beta chain was identified in a study of T-cell reconstitution after alpha-beta-depleted transplantation in children. Molecular barcoding with unique molecular identifiers was used for the TCRbeta library. A single record per CDR3 protein comes from TCRdb applying MiXCR to the PCR reads. In the table there are around 670,000 distinct CDR3 sequences, roughly 13% of which are singletons. This CDR3 has 15 amino acids. With 7 bases removed from V and 2 bases from J, the gap between germline ends came to 17 bases. This clonotype showed up many times. The sequence was collected from a girl aged 2-10 years with congenital amegakaryocytic thrombocytopenia, due to receive a stem cell transplant. Sequenced here: PBMCs, sampled before TCRalphabeta/CD19-depleted stem cell transplant. The V call is TRBV12-3 or TRBV12-4, the J call TRBJ1-2; possible D gene TRBD1, 6 bases. CDR3 sequence: CASTPSDRTNYGYTF. The CDR3 DNA reads as TGTGCCAGCACCCCGTCGGACAGAACCAACTATGGCTACACCTTC.